Here is one T cell receptor beta chain with its context. This record belongs to a study of blood T cell repertoires in COVID-19. Study at large: Sources were T cells, B-cell-depleted T cells, or PBMCs; the material itself was cDNA or gDNA.

Living in under 30 US areas, the participants were between 18 and 89 years of age. Germline V gene sequence: CDR1 LNHDA, CDR2 SQIVND (reference sequence). This CDR3 contains 14 residues. V lost 4 bases and J lost 4, with 13 bases in between. Here immunoSEQ multiplex PCR was the method, and the copy in TCRdb shows in-frame clones only, minus some. The table lists approximately 200,000 clones, roughly 89% of them singletons, with 2% to 2.5% in the top ten. The chain uses TRBV19 and TRBJ2-5; a possible D gene is TRBD1 (7 bases). Sequencing input: PBMCs or T cells enriched from blood (not recorded which). This clonotype originated in a woman in her thirties or forties with acute COVID-19. The DNA for the CDR3 is TGTGCCAGTAGTACTAGACAGGGAGGAGAGACCCAGTACTTC. Protein product: CASSTRQGGETQYF.